The clone carrying this T cell receptor (beta chain) was picked up many times. Time point described: persistent/refractory GD, antithyroid drugs over 5 years with positive TRAb. PBMC-extracted RNA yielded the TCR library. This record belongs to a study of regulatory T cells in long-lasting Graves disease. Germline values: CDR1 MNHNS, CDR2 SASEGT. This CDR3 is 15 amino acids long. J was trimmed by 1 base and V by 6 bases; bases with no gene match: 8. Arm-PCR with iRepertoire HTBI primers amplified the CDR3 regions for these TCR beta libraries. TCRdb itself ran the multiplex PCR reads through MiXCR, one entry per CDR3 protein. The sample shows 500,000 to 800,000 distinct CDR3 sequences, 30% of them seen only once.

The sequence was collected from a female donor with Graves disease. Specimen: peripheral blood mononuclear cells (PBMCs), collected when the disease was refractory, from a patient treated with antithyroid drugs. This chain links TRBV6-1 with TRBJ1-2, with TRBD1 identical over 7 bases. CDR3 coding DNA: TGTGCCAGCAGCGCGAGACAGGGACTTAACTATGGCTACACCTTC. This encodes CASSARQGLNYGYTF.